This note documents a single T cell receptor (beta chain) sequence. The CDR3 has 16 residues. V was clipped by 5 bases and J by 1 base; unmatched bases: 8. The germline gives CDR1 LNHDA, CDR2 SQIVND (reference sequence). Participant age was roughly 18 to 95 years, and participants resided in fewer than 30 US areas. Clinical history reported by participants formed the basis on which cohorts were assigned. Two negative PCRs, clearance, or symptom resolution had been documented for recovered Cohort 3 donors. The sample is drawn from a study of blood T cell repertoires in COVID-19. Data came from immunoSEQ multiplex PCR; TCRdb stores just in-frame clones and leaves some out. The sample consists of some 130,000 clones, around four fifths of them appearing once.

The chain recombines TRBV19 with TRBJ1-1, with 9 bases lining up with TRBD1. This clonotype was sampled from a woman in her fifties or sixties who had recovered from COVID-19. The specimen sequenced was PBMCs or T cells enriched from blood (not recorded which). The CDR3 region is CASSSGTGFWNTEAFF. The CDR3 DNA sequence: TGTGCCAGTAGTTCTGGGACAGGGTTTTGGAACACTGAAGCTTTCTTT.